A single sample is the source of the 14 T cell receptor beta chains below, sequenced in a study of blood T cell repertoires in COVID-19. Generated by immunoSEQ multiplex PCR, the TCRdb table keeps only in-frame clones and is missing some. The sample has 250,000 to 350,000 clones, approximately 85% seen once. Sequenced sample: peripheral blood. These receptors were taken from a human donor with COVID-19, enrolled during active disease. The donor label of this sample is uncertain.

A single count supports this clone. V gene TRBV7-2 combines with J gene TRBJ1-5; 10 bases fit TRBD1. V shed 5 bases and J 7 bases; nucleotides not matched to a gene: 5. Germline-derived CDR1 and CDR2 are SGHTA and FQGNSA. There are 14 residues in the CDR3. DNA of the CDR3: TGTGCCAGCAGCGCGACAGGGGGCGGCCAGCCCCAGCATTTT. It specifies CASSATGGGQPQHF. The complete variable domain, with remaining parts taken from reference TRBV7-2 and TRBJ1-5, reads GAGVSQSPSNKVTEKGKDVELRCDPISGHTALYWYRQSLGQGLEFLIYFQGNSAPDKSGLPSDRFSAERTGGSVSTLTIQRTQQEDSAVYLCASSATGGGQPQHFGDGTRLSIL.

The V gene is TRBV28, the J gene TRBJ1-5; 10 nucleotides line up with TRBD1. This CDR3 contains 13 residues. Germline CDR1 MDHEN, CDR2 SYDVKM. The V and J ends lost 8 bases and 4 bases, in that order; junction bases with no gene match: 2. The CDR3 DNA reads TGTGCCAGCGGGACAGGGGTGAATCAGCCCCAGCATTTT. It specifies CASGTGVNQPQHF.

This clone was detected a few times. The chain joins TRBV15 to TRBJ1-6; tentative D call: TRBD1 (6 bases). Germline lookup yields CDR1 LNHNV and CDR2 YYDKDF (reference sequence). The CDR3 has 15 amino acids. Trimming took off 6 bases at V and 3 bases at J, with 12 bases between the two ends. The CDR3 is CATRTTGLYNSPLHF. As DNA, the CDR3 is TGTGCCACCAGGACGACAGGACTCTATAATTCACCCCTCCACTTT.

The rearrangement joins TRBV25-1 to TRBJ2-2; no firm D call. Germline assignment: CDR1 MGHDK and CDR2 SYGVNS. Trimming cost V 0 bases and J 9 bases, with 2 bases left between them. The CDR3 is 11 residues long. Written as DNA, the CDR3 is TGTGCCAGCAGTGAATACTGGGAGCTGTTTTTT. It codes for CASSEYWELFF.

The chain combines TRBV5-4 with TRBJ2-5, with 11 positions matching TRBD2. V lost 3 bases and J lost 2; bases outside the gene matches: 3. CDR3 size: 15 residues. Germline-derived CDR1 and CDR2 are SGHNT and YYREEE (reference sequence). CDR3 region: CASSWRLAGQETQYF. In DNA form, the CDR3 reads TGTGCCAGCAGCTGGCGACTAGCGGGGCAAGAGACCCAGTACTTC. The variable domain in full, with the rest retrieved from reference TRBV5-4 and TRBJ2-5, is ETGVTQSPTHLIKTRGQQVTLRCSSQSGHNTVSWYQQALGQGPQFIFQYYREEENGRGNFPPRFSGLQFPNYSSELNVNALELDDSALYLCASSWRLAGQETQYFGPGTRLLVL.

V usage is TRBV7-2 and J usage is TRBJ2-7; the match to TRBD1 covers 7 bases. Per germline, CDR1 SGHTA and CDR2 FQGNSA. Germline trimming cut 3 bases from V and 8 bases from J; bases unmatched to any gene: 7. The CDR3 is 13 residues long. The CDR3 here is CASSLALRGQQYF. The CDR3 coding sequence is TGTGCCAGCAGCTTGGCTCTTAGGGGGCAGCAGTACTTC.

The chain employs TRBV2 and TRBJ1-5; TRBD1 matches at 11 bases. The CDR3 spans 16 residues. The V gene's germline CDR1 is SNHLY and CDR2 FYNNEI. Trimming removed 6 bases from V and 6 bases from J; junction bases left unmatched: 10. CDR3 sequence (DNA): TGTGCCAGCAGGGGACAGGGGGGAGTAAGTATTCAGCCCCAGCATTTT. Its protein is CASRGQGGVSIQPQHF.

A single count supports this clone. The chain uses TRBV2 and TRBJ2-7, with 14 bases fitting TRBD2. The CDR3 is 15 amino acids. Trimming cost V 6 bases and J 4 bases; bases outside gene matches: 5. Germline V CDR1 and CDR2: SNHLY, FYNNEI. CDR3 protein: CASRPGTSGSYEQYF. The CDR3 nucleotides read TGTGCCAGCAGACCCGGGACTAGCGGGAGTTACGAGCAGTACTTC.

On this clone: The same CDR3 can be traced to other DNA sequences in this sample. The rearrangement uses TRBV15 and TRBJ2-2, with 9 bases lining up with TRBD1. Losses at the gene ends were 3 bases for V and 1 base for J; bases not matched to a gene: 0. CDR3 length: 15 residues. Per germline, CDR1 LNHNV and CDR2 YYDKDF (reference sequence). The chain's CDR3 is CATSRDRGNTGELFF. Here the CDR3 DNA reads TGTGCCACCAGCAGGGACAGGGGGAACACCGGGGAGCTGTTTTTT.

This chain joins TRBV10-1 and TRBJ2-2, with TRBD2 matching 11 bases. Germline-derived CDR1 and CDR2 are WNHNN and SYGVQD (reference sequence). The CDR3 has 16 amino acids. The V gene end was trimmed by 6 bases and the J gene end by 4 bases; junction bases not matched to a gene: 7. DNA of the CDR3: TGCGCCAGCAGCCCTAGACTAGCGGGGTTCACCGGGGAGCTGTTTTTT. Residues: CASSPRLAGFTGELFF.

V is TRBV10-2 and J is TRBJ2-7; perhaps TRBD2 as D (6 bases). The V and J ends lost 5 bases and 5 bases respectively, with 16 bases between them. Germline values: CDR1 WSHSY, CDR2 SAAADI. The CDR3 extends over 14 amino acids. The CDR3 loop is CASSPYEGLNEQYF. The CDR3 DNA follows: TGCGCCAGCAGTCCGTATGAGGGACTTAACGAGCAGTACTTC.

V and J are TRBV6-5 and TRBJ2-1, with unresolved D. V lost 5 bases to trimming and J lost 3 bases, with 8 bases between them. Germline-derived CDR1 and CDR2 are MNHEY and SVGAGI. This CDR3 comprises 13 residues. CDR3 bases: TGTGCCAGCAGTAGGAACTACTACAATGAGCAGTTCTTC. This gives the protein CASSRNYYNEQFF.

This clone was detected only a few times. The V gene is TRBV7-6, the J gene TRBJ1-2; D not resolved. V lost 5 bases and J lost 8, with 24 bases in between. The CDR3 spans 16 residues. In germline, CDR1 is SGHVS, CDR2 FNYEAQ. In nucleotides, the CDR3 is TGTGCCAGCAGCCCCTCCCCCCTCGATACGGGTCGGGGCTACACCTTC. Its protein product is CASSPSPLDTGRGYTF.

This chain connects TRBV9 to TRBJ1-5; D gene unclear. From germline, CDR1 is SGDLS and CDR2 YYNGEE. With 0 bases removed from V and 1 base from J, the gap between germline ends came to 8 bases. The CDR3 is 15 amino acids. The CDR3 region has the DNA TGTGCCAGCAGCGTAGGGGGAGAAAGCAATCAGCCCCAGCATTTT. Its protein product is CASSVGGESNQPQHF. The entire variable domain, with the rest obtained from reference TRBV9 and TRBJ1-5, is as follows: DSGVTQTPKHLITATGQRVTLRCSPRSGDLSVYWYQQSLDQGLQFLIQYYNGEERAKGNILERFSAQQFPDLHSELNLSSLELGDSALYFCASSVGGESNQPQHFGDGTRLSIL.